The entry below describes one T cell receptor (beta chain). As yet, its antigen is unknown. The junction departs from germline at one end; a sequencing error may be responsible. These data come from a study of T cell repertoires in ileal Crohn's disease. For the study at large: Thiopurines (under 12) or anti-TNF agents (more than 17) were given postoperatively to about half. Study observations and caveats: High-frequency clones were more common in sorted CD8 than CD4 cells.

Surgical specimens yielded lamina propria lymphocytes, which were density-gradient separated and then sorted. The CDR3 extends over 16 amino acids. Germline V CDR1 and CDR2: SGHNT, YYREEE (reference sequence). Method: immunoSEQ multiplex PCR; TCRdb's copy keeps in-frame clones and lacks some. The sample holds 2,500 to 3,000 clones; about nine tenths are singletons and the top ten take approximately 2.3%. The specimen sequenced was CD4+ T cells sorted from the ileum. This rearrangement joins TRBV5-4 to TRBJ2-7; the match to TRBD1 covers 8 bases. The clonotype originates from an adult with Crohn's disease. The CDR3 loop is CASSSTLGQGSNEQYF. As DNA, the CDR3 is TGTGCCAGCAGCTCCACGTTAGGACAGGGCTCCAACGAGCAGTACTTC.